This T cell receptor (beta chain) was captured in a study of blood T cells in healthy people across ages. PCR was performed a second time for about 7 to 11 cycles using a sample-barcoded 5' primer and a J-beta primer mix. TCRdb reanalysed the 5' RACE reads using MiXCR and keeps one entry per CDR3 protein. This table has hundreds of thousands of distinct CDR3 sequences, about 32% appearing once. This clonotype was picked up many times. Germline V gene lookup returns CDR1 SGHDT and CDR2 YYEEEE. V dropped 2 bases and J dropped 5 bases, with 5 bases sitting between them. The CDR3 covers 11 residues. Sequencing used blood. The receptor's source is an elderly woman in good health. This chain joins TRBV5-6 and TRBJ2-7; no definite D call. The CDR3, as DNA: TGTGCCAGCAGCTTAATCCACGAGCAGTACTTC. Its protein product is CASSLIHEQYF.